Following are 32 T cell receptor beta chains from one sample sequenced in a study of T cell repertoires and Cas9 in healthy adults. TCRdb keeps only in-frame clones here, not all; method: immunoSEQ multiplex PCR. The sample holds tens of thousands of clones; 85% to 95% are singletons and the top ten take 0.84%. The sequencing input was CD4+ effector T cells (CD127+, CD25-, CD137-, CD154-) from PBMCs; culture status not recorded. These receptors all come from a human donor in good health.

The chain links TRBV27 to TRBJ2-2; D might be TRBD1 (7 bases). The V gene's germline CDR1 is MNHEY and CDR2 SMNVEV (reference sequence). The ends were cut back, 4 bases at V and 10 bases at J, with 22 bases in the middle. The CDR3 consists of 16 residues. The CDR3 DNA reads TGTGCCAGCAGTTCAGGGGGAAGGGGGGTGAGAAAGGAGCTGTTTTTT. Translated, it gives CASSSGGRGVRKELFF.

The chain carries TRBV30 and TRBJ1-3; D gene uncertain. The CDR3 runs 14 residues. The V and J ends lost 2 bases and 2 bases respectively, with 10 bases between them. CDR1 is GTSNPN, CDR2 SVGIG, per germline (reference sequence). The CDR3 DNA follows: TGTGCCTGGAGTAGACGAAACACTGGAAACACCATATATTTT. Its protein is CAWSRRNTGNTIYF.

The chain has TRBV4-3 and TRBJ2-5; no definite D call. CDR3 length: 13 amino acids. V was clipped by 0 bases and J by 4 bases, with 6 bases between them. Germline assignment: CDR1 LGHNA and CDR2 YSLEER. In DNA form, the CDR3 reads TGCGCCAGCAGCCAAGACTTTAGAGAGACCCAGTACTTC. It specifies CASSQDFRETQYF.

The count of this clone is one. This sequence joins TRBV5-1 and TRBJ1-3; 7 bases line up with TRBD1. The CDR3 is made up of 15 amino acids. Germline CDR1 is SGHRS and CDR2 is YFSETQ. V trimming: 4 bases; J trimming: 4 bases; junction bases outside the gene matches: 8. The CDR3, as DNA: TGCGCCAGCAGCCCGACAGGGTTGAAAGGAAACACCATATATTTT. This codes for CASSPTGLKGNTIYF.

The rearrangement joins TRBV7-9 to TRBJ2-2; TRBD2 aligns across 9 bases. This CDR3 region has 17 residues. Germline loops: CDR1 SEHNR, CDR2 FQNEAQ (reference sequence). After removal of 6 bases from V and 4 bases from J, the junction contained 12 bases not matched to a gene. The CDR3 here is CASRPTSGRTGTGELFF. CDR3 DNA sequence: TGTGCCAGCAGGCCAACTAGCGGGCGGACCGGCACCGGGGAGCTGTTTTTT.

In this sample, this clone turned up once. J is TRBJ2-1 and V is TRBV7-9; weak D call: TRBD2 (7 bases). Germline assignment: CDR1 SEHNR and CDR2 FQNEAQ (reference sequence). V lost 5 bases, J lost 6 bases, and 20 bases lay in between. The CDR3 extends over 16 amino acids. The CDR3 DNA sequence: TGTGCCAGCAGCCCCCGGGGGGCCAGCTGGACCAATGAGCAGTTCTTC. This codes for CASSPRGASWTNEQFF. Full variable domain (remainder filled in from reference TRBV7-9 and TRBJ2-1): DTGVSQNPRHKITKRGQNVTFRCDPISEHNRLYWYRQTLGQGPEFLTYFQNEAQLEKSRLLSDRFSAERPKGSFSTLEIQRTEQGDSAMYLCASSPRGASWTNEQFFGPGTRLTVL.

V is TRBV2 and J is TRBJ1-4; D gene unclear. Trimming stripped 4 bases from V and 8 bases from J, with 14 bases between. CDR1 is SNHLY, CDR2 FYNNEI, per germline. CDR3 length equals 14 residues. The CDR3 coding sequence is TGTGCCAGCAGTGGAAGGGAGCGGTGGGAAAAACTGTTTTTT. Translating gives CASSGRERWEKLFF.

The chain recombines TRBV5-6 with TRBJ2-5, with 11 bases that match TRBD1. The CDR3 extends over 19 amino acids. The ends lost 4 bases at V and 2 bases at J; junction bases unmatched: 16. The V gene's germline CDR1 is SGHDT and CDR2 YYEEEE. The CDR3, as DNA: TGTGCCAGCAGCCATGCATATTGGACAGGGGGCTTTTCACAAGAGACCCAGTACTTC. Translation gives CASSHAYWTGGFSQETQYF. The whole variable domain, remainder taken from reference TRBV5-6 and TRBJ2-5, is DAGVTQSPTHLIKTRGQQVTLRCSPKSGHDTVSWYQQALGQGPQFIFQYYEEEERQRGNFPDRFSGHQFPNYSSELNVNALLLGDSALYLCASSHAYWTGGFSQETQYFGPGTRLLVL.

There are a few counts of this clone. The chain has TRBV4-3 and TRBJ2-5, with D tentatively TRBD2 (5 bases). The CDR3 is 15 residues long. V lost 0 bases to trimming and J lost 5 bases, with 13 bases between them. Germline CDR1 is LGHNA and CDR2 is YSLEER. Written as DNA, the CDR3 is TGCGCCAGCAGCCAAGAGCTAGCTCCGGGGGAGACCCAGTACTTC. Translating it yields CASSQELAPGETQYF.

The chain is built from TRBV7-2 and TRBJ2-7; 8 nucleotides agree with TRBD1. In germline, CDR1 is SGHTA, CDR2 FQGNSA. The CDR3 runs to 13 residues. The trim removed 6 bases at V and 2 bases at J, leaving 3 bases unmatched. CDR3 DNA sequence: TGTGCCAGCAGTCGGGACAGGCCCTACGAGCAGTACTTC. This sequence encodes CASSRDRPYEQYF.

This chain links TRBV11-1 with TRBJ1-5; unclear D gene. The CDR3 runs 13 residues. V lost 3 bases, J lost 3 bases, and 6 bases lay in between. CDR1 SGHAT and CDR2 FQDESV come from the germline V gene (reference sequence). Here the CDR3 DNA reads TGTGCCAGCAGCTTGTTCGACAATCAGCCCCAGCATTTT. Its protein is CASSLFDNQPQHF.

CDR3 loop: CASSLAGRPDQPQHF. For the CDR3, the DNA is TGTGCCAGCAGTTTAGCGGGGCGCCCCGATCAGCCCCAGCATTTT. The rearrangement uses TRBV25-1 and TRBJ1-5; D perhaps matches TRBD1 (5 bases). This CDR3 spans 15 amino acids. Deletions cut 5 bases from V and 5 bases from J, with 16 bases between. Per germline, CDR1 MGHDK and CDR2 SYGVNS.

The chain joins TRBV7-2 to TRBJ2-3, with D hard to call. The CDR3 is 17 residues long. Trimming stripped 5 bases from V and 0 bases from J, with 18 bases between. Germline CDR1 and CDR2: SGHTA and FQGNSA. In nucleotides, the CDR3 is TGTGCCAGCAGCATCCGGATAAGGACGACTAGCACAGATACGCAGTATTTT. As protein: CASSIRIRTTSTDTQYF.

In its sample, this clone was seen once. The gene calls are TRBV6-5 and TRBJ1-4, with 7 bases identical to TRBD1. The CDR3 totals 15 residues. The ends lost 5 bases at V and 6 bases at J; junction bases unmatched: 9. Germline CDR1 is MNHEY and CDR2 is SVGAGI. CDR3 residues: CASSRDSTSYEKLFF. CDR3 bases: TGTGCCAGCAGTCGGGACAGCACCTCATATGAAAAACTGTTTTTT.

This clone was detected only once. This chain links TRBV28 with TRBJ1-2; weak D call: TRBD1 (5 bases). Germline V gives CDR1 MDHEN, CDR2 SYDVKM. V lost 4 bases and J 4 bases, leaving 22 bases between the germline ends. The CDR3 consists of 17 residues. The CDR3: CASSSPSGTDQFYGYTF. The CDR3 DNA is TGTGCCAGCAGTTCCCCCTCGGGGACGGATCAGTTCTATGGCTACACCTTC.

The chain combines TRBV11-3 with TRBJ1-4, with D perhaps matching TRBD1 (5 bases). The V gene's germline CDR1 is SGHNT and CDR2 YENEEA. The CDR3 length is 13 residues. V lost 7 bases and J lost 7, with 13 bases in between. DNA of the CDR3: TGTGCCAGCAAGACAGCGAGCGCTGAAAAACTGTTTTTT. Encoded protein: CASKTASAEKLFF.

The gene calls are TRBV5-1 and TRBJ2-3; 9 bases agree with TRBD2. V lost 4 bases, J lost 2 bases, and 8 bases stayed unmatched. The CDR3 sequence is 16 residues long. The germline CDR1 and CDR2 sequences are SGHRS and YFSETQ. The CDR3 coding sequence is TGCGCCAGCAGCCCTGCGGGGGGGCGGGACACAGATACGCAGTATTTT. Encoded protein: CASSPAGGRDTDTQYF. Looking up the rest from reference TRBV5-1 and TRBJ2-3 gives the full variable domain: KAGVTQTPRYLIKTRGQQVTLSCSPISGHRSVSWYQQTPGQGLQFLFEYFSETQRNKGNFPGRFSGRQFSNSRSEMNVSTLELGDSALYLCASSPAGGRDTDTQYFGPGTRLTVL.

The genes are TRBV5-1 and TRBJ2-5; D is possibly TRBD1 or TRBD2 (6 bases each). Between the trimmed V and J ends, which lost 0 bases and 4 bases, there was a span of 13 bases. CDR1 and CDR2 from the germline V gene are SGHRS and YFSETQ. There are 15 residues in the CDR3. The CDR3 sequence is CASSLEGGRTETQYF. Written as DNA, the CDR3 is TGCGCCAGCAGCTTGGAGGGGGGAAGAACAGAGACCCAGTACTTC. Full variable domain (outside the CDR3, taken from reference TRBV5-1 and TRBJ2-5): KAGVTQTPRYLIKTRGQQVTLSCSPISGHRSVSWYQQTPGQGLQFLFEYFSETQRNKGNFPGRFSGRQFSNSRSEMNVSTLELGDSALYLCASSLEGGRTETQYFGPGTRLLVL.

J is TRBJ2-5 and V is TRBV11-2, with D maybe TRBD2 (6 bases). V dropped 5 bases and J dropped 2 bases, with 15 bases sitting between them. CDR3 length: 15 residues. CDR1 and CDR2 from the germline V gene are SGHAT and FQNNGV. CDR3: CASSKWEAGQETQYF. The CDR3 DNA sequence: TGTGCCAGCAGCAAGTGGGAGGCGGGGCAAGAGACCCAGTACTTC.

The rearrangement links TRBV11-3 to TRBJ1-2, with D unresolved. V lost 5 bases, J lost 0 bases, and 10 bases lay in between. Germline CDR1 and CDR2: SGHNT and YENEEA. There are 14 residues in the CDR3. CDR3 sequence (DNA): TGTGCCAGCAGCCCCCCACAACCTAACTATGGCTACACCTTC. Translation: CASSPPQPNYGYTF.

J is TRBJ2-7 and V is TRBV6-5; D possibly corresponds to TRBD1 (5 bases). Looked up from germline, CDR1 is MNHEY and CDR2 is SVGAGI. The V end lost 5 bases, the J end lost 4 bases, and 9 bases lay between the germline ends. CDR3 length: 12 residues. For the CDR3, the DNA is TGTGCCAGCAGTCAGGGTTTGTACGAGCAGTACTTC. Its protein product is CASSQGLYEQYF.

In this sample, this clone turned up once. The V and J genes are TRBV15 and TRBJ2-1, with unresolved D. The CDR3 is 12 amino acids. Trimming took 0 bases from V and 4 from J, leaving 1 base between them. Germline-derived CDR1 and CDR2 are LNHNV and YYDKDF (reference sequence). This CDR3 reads CATSREYNEQFF. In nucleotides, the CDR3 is TGTGCCACCAGCAGAGAGTACAATGAGCAGTTCTTC.

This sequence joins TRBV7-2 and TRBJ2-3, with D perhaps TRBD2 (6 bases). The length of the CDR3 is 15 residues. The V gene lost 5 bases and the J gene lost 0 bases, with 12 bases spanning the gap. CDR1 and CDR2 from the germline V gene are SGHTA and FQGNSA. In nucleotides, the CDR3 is TGTGCCAGCAGCCCACTGGAGGGGAGCACAGATACGCAGTATTTT. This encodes CASSPLEGSTDTQYF.

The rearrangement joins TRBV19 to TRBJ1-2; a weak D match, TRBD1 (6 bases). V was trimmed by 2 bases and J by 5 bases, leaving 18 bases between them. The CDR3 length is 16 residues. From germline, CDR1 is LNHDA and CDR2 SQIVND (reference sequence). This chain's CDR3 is CASSISTGPPGYGYTF. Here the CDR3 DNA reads TGTGCCAGTAGTATATCCACAGGGCCCCCCGGGTATGGCTACACCTTC.

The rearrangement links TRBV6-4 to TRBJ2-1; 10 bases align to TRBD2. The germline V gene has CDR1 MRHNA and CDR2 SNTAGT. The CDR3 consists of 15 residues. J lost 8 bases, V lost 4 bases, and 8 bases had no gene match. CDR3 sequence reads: CASSATSSGRHEQFF. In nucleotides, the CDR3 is TGTGCCAGCAGTGCTACCTCTAGCGGGAGACATGAGCAGTTCTTC.

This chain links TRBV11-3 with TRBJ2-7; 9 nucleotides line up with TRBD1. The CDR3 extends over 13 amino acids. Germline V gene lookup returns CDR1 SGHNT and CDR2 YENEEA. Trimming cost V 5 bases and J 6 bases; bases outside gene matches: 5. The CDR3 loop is CASSPQGAREQYF. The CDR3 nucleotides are TGTGCCAGCAGCCCACAGGGGGCCCGCGAGCAGTACTTC.

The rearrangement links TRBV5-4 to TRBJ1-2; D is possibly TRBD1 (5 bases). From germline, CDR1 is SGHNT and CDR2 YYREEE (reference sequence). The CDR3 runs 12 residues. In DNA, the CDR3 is TGTGTATTGGGGGAATCCAACTATGGCTACACCTTC. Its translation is CVLGESNYGYTF.

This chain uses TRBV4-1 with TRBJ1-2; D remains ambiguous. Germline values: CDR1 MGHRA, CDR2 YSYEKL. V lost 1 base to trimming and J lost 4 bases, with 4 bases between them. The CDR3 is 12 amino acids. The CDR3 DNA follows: TGCGCCAGCAGCCAAGCCTCCTATGGCTACACCTTC. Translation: CASSQASYGYTF.

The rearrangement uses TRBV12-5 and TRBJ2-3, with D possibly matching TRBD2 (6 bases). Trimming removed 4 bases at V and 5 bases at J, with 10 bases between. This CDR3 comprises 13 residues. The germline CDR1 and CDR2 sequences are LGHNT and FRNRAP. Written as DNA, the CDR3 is TGTGCTAGTGGTTCGGCGGGAAGAGATACGCAGTATTTT. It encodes CASGSAGRDTQYF.

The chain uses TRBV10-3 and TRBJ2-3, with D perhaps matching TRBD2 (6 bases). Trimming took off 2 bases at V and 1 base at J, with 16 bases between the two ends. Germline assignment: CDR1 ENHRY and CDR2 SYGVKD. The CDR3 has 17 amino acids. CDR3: CAISEVVGGDGTDTQYF. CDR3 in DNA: TGTGCCATCAGTGAGGTGGTCGGGGGAGATGGCACAGATACGCAGTATTTT.

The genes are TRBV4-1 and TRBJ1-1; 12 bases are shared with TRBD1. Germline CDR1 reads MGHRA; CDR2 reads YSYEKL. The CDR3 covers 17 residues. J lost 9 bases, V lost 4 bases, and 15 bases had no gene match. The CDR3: CASSRIGTGGVRIQAFF. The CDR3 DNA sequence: TGCGCCAGCAGCCGGATTGGGACAGGGGGCGTCAGGATCCAAGCTTTCTTT.

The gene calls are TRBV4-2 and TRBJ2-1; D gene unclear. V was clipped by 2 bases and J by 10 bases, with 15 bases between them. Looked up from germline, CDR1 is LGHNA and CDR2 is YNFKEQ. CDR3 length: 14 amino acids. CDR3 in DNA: TGTGCCAGCAGCCAATCCTCTAGGTTATGGGAGCAGTTCTTC. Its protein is CASSQSSRLWEQFF.